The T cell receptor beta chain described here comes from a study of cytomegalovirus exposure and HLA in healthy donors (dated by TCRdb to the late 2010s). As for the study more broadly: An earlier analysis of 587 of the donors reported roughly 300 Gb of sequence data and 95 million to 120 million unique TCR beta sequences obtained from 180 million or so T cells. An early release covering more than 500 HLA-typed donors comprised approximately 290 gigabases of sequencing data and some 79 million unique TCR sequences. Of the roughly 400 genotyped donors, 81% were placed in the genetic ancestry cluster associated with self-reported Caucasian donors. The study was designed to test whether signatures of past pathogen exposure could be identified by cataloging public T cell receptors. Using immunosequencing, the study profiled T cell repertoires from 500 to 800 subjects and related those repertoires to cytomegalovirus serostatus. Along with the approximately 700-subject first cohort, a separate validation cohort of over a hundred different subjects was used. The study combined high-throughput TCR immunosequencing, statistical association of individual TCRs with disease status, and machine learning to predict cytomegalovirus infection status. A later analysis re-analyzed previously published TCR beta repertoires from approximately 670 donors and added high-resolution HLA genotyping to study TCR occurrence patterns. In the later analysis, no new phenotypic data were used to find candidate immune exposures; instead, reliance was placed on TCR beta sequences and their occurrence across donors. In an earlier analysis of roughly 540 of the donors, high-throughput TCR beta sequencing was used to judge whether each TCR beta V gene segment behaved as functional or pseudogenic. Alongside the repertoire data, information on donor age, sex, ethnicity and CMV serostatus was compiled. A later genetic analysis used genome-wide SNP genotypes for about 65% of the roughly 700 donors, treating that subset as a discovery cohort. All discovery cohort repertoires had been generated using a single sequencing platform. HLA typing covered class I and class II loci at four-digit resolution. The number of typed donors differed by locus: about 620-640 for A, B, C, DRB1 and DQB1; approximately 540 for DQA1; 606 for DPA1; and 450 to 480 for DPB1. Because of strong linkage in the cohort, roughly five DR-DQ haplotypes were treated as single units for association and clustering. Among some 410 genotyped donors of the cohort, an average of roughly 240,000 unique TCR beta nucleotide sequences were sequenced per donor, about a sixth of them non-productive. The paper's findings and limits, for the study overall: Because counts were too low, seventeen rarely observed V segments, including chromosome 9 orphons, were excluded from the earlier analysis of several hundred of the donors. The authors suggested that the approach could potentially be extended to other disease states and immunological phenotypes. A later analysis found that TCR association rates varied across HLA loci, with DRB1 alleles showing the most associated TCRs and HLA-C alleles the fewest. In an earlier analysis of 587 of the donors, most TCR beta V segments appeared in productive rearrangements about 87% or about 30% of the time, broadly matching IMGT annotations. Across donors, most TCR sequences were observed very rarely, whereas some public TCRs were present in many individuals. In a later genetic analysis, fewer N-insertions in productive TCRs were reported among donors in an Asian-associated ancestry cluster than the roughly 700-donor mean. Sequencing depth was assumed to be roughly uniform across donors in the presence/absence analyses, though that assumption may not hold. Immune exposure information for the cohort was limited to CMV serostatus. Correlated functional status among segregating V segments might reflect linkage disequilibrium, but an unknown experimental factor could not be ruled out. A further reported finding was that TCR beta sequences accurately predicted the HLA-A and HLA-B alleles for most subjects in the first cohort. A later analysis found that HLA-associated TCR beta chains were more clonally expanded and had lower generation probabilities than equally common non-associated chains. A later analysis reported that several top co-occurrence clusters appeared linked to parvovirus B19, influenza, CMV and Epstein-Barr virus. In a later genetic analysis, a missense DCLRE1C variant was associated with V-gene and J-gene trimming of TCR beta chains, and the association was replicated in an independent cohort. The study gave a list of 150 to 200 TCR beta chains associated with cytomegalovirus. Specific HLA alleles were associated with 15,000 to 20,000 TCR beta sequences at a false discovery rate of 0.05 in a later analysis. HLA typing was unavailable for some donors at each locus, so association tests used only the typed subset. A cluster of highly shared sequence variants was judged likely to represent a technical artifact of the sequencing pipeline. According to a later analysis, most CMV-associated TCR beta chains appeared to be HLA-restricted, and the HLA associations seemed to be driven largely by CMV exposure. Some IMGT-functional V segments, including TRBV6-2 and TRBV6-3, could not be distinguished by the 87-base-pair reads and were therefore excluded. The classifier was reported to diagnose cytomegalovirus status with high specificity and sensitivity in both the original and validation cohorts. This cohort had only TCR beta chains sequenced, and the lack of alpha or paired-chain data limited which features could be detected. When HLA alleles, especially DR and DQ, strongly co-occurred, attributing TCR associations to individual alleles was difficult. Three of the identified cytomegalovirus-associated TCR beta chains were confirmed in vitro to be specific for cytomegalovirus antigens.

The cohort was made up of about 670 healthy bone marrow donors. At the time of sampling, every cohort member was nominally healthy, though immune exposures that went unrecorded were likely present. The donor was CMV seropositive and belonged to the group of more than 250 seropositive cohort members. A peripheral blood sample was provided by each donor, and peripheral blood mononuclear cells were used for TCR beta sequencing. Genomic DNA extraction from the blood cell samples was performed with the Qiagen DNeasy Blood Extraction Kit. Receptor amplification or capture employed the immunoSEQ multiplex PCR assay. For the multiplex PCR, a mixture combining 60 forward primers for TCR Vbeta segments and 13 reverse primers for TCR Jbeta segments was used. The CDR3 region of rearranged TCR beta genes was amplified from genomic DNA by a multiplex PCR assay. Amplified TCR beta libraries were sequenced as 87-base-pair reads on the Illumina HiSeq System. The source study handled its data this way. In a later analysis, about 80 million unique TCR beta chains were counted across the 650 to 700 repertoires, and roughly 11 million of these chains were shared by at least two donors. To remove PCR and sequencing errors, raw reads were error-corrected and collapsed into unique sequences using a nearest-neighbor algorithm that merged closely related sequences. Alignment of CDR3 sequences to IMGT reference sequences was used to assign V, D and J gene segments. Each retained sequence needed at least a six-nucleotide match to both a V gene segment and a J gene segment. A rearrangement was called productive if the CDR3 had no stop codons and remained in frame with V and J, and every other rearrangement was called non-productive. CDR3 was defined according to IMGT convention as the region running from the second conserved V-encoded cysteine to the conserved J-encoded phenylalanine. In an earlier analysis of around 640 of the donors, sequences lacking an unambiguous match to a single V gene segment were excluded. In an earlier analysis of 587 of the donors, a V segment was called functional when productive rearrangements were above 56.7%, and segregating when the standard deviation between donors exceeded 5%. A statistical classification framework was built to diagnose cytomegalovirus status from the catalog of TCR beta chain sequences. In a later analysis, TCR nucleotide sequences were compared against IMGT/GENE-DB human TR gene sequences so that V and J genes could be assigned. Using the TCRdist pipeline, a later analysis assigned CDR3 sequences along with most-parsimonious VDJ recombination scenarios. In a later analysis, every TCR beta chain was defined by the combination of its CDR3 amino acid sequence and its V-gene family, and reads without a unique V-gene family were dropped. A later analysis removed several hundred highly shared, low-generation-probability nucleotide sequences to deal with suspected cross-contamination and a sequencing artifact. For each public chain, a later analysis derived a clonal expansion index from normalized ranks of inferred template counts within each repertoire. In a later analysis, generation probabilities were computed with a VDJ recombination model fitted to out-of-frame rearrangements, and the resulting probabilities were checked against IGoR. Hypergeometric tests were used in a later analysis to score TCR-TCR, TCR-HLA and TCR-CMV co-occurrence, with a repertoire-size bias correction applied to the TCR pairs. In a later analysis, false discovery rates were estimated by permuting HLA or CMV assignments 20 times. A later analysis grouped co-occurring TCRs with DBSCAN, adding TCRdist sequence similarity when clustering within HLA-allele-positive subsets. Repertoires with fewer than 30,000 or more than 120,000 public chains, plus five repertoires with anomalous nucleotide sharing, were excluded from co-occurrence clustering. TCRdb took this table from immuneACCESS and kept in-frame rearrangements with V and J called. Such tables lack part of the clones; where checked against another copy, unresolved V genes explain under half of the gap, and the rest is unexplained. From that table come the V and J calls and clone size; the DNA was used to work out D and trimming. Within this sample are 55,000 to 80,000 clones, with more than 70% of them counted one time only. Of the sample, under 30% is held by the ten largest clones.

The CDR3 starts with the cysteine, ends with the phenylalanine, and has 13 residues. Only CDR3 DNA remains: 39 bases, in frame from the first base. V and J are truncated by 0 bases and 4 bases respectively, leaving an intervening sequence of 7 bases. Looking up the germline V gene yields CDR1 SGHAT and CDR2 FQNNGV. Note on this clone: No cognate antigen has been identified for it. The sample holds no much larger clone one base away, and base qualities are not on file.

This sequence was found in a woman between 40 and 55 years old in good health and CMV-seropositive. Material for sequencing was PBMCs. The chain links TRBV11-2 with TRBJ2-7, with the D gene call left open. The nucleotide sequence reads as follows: TGTGCCAGCAGCTTAGATTCCCGGTACGAGCAGTACTTC. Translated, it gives CASSLDSRYEQYF.